This T cell receptor beta chain was identified during a study of response to subunit inactivated influenza vaccine. This clonotype was found a few times. Its specificity is unknown. Study-wide results and limits: That few new T cells are recruited by each seasonal influenza vaccination was the authors' suggestion.

CDR1 and CDR2 from the germline V gene are DFQATT and SNEGSKA (reference sequence). This CDR3 has 13 amino acids. The J segment lost 4 bases and the V segment lost 6 bases, leaving 7 bases of the junction unmatched. MiXCR was run by TCRdb on the RT-PCR reads, yielding one entry per CDR3 protein. Found here are a few hundred thousand distinct CDR3 sequences, less than 15% of them singletons; the top ten hold around 10%. The chain uses TRBV20-1 and TRBJ1-1; the match to TRBD1 covers 8 bases. The sample here was PBMCs from blood, taken 11 to 12 days after vaccination. The sequence was obtained from a man between 45 and 60 years old who received an inactivated influenza vaccine. The CDR3 coding sequence is TGCAGTGCCAGGACAGGGTTAAGCACTGAAGCTTTCTTT. Translating gives CSARTGLSTEAFF.